This is a list of T cell receptor beta chains from one sample in a study of T-cell memory formation after mild COVID-19. TCRdb recomputed calls from the 5' RACE reads with MiXCR, one row per CDR3 protein. The sample comprises roughly 400,000 distinct CDR3 sequences, over 15% of which are singletons, and roughly 21% rests with the top ten. The sequencing input was PBMCs or a T cell subset sorted from them (not recorded which). Receptor source: a man aged 18 to 29 who had mild COVID-19 (a few samples of this study predate the infection). Cell type and time point are not known. Each CDR3 is given with its conserved first and last residue. Fields, in order: clone size, D gene, J gene, V gene, CDR3 DNA, CDR3 protein. A D gene is named only where the DNA matches it firmly. Size tells how often a clone was seen (once, few, many) or the class of an expanded clone, and some rows leave it out.

>NA|TRBD1|TRBJ1-2|TRBV29-1
TGCAGCGTTAGCTCGGGACAGGAAAAGTATGGCTACACCTTC
CSVSSGQEKYGYTF
>NA|NA|TRBJ2-3|TRBV6-6
TGTGCCAGCAAGGGCGGGGTCCGCACAGATACGCAGTATTTT
CASKGGVRTDTQYF
>many|NA|TRBJ2-7|TRBV12-5
TGTGCTAGTGGTTTAGATAGGAGCTCCTACGAGCAGTACTTC
CASGLDRSSYEQYF
>NA|TRBD1|TRBJ2-1|TRBV11-2
TGTGCCAGCATCCTTTCCCGGGACAGGGACTACAATGAGCAGTTCTTC
CASILSRDRDYNEQFF
>few|NA|TRBJ1-1|TRBV5-1
TGCGCCAGCAGCTTGGACACACAATTGAACACTGAAGCTTTCTTT
CASSLDTQLNTEAFF
>NA|NA|TRBJ2-1|TRBV3-1
TGTGCCAGCAGCCAAGGGACAATAAAATCGGATGAGCAGTTCTTC
CASSQGTIKSDEQFF
>few|TRBD1|TRBJ1-1|TRBV7-9
TGTGCCAGCAGCTTAGTGGGACAGGGAAAAGCTTTCTTT
CASSLVGQGKAFF
>many|TRBD1|TRBJ2-5|TRBV28
TGTGCCAGCAGCTCCCTAGGACAGGGCCAAGAGACCCAGTACTTC
CASSSLGQGQETQYF
>NA|NA|TRBJ2-5|TRBV7-7
TGTGCTAGCAGCTTAGGTTCTGGTAACGGAGAGACCCAGTACTTC
CASSLGSGNGETQYF
>NA|TRBD1|TRBJ2-7|TRBV9
TGTGCCAGCAGCGATGGGACAGGCCCTACCTACGAGCAGTACTTC
CASSDGTGPTYEQYF
>few|NA|TRBJ2-5|TRBV5-4
TGTGCCAGCACTCCGTTGCCTTTGGAGACCCAGTACTTC
CASTPLPLETQYF
>NA|NA|TRBJ2-7|TRBV7-2
TGTGCCAGCAACCCCGGGGGCCCGATCTACGAGCAGTACTTC
CASNPGGPIYEQYF
>NA|NA|TRBJ2-2|TRBV7-8
TGTGCCAGCAGCTGGACCGACTCCGGGGAGCTGTTTTTT
CASSWTDSGELFF
>many|NA|TRBJ1-5|TRBV29-1
TGCAGCGTTGCCTCGGCAGGGGAACAGCCCCAGCATTTT
CSVASAGEQPQHF
>few|NA|TRBJ2-3|TRBV18
TGTGCCAGCTCGCCTCCCTCGGCAGGAGCAGATACGCAGTATTTT
CASSPPSAGADTQYF
>many|NA|TRBJ1-1|TRBV10-2
TGCGCCAGCAGTGGATACACTGAAGCTTTCTTT
CASSGYTEAFF
>NA|TRBD2|TRBJ2-5|TRBV6-5
TGTGCCAGCAGCAAAAATTACGGGGGGGTAGAGACCCAGTACTTC
CASSKNYGGVETQYF
>NA|NA|TRBJ1-1|TRBV6-2/TRBV6-3
TGTGCCAGCAGTTACGACGGGAGTGGAGCTTTCTTT
CASSYDGSGAFF
>few|NA|TRBJ2-3|TRBV6-5
TGTGCCAGCAGGGGGCTAGGGGGAGATACGCAGTATTTT
CASRGLGGDTQYF
>NA|NA|TRBJ2-1|TRBV20-1
TGCAGTGCTAGAGACCATGTGAAGAGGCAGTTCTTC
CSARDHVKRQFF
>many|NA|TRBJ2-7|TRBV7-8
TGTGCCAGCAGCTTAGCGGAATGGAACGAGCAGTACTTC
CASSLAEWNEQYF
>NA|NA|TRBJ2-7|TRBV7-6
TGTGCCAGCAGCTTAGGCTGGGCTACTTGGGAGCAGTACTTC
CASSLGWATWEQYF
>NA|TRBD1|TRBJ2-7|TRBV9
TGTGCCAGCAGCGTAGCTTTGACAGGGGGTATCTACGAGCAGTACTTC
CASSVALTGGIYEQYF
>NA|NA|TRBJ2-5|TRBV11-2
TGTGCCAGCAGCTCCCACCAGCGAAGAGAGACCCAGTACTTC
CASSSHQRRETQYF
>many|NA|TRBJ2-7|TRBV12-3/TRBV12-4
TGTGCCAGCAGTAGACCTCCAGGGGAGCAGTACTTC
CASSRPPGEQYF
>NA|NA|TRBJ2-1|TRBV7-9
TGTGCCAGCAGCTCCCGGTCCCGAGGCAATGAGCAGTTCTTC
CASSSRSRGNEQFF
>many|NA|TRBJ2-4|TRBV12-3/TRBV12-4
TGTGCCAGCAGCCTCACCATAGCCAAAAACATTCAGTACTTC
CASSLTIAKNIQYF
>NA|NA|TRBJ1-1|TRBV9
TGTGCCAGCAGCCCAAGGACGGATGAAGCTTTCTTT
CASSPRTDEAFF
>few|NA|TRBJ1-2|TRBV20-1
TGCAGTAGGCGGGGACCTAACTATGGCTACACCTTC
CSRRGPNYGYTF
>NA|TRBD1|TRBJ2-2|TRBV12-3/TRBV12-4
TGTGCCAGCAGTTTATGGCAGGGGGCCGGGGAGCTGTTTTTT
CASSLWQGAGELFF
>many|NA|TRBJ1-6|TRBV7-2
TGTGCCAGCAGCTTAGGTGCGGAGCTTACGTGGGCGCCCCTCCACTTT
CASSLGAELTWAPLHF
>NA|NA|TRBJ1-1|TRBV5-6
TGTGCCAGCAGCTTGGTTTCGGGGATTCGTTCGGTTTTCTTT
CASSLVSGIRSVFF
>few|TRBD2|TRBJ2-4|TRBV4-1
TGCGCCAGCAGCCAAGTGGGACTAGCGGGAAACATTCAGTACTTC
CASSQVGLAGNIQYF
>few|NA|TRBJ2-2|TRBV7-6
TGTGCCAGCAGCCCCCGACCGAACACCGGGGAGCTGTTTTTT
CASSPRPNTGELFF
>NA|NA|TRBJ1-1|TRBV7-3
TGTGCCAGCAGCCCTGATGGGGGCACAAACACTGAAGCTTTCTTT
CASSPDGGTNTEAFF
>NA|TRBD2|TRBJ2-1|TRBV10-3
TGTGCCATCAGTGAGTCGGAGACTAGCGGCAATGAGCAGTTCTTC
CAISESETSGNEQFF
>few|NA|TRBJ2-2|TRBV11-2
TGTGCCAGCAGCATAGACTTTGGTCTCACCGGGGAGCTGTTTTTT
CASSIDFGLTGELFF
>many|NA|TRBJ1-6|TRBV4-3
TGCGCCAGCAGCCAAGAGGACTATAATTCACCCCTCCACTTT
CASSQEDYNSPLHF